This T cell receptor beta chain was documented in a study of radiotherapy plus CTLA-4 blockade in lung cancer (dated by TCRdb to 2017 to 2018). Background on the whole study: Among the enrolled patients, about 19% had an objective response, and 25% to 35% reached disease control. Broad study findings and their caveats: The strongest predictors of response, as reported, were early dynamic changes in blood T cell clones along with a rise in serum interferon-beta after radiation. After treatment with radiotherapy and ipilimumab, TCR clones that originated in tumors expanded in peripheral blood.

Comments on this clone: Its antigen is currently not known. No much larger clone is present one base from it, and per-base qualities are unavailable.

Library preparation was by the immunoSEQ multiplex PCR assay. The table comes from immuneACCESS by way of TCRdb, which keeps in-frame sequences with V and J called. Part of the clones is missing from these tables; in studies checked, under half for an unresolved V gene and the rest for unknown reasons. The sample table holds roughly 78,000 clones, of which roughly three quarters were seen once. Jointly, the top ten make up roughly 7% of the sample. The study evaluated CTLA-4 blockade (ipilimumab) given together with focal radiation therapy in patients who had chemo-refractory metastatic non-small-cell lung cancer. V and J are truncated by 6 bases and 4 bases respectively, leaving an intervening sequence of 19 bases. According to the germline V gene, CDR1 reads SGHRS and CDR2 reads YFSETQ. From its cysteine to its phenylalanine, the CDR3 spans 16 amino acids. Just the 48-base CDR3 DNA is kept, in frame starting at base 1.

This specimen was peripheral blood, taken from a patient treated with radiotherapy plus ipilimumab. The receptor comes from a human donor with non-small cell lung cancer who had a complete response to radiotherapy plus ipilimumab. The V gene is TRBV5-1 and the J gene is TRBJ2-2, and possibly TRBD1, on 6 matching bases. The CDR3 reads as follows: CASNPRGLVSTGELFF. The sequence in DNA is TGCGCCAGCAACCCCAGGGGTCTAGTGAGCACCGGGGAGCTGTTTTTT.